Listed below are T cell receptor beta chains from one sample, sequenced in a study of graft-versus-host responses after intestinal transplantation. The method was immunoSEQ multiplex PCR; TCRdb's version includes in-frame clones alone and lacks a portion of them. The table has about 82,000 clones, more than 85% seen once. These receptors' targets are unknown. The sample here was unstimulated CD4+ T cells sorted from spleen or lymph node cells, taken before transplant. These receptor sequences come from a human donor who was the organ donor for an intestinal transplant. Each CDR3 is given without its conserved first and last residue. Some rows mark clone size as missing; the rest say once, few, many or name a class of expanded clone.

V	J	size	CDR3
TRBV6-5	TRBJ1-1	.	ASSPVENTEAF
TRBV19	TRBJ1-2	.	ASSQGHFANYGYT
TRBV30	TRBJ1-5	few	AWSVRGDSPQH
TRBV13	TRBJ2-7	.	ASSLGHGRFLGRGSYEQY
TRBV11-3	TRBJ2-7	once	ASSLRGGPYEQY
TRBV19	TRBJ2-3	.	ASAAGDRDADTQY
TRBV6-5	TRBJ2-5	.	ASSYNVAGETQY
TRBV10-3	TRBJ2-3	.	AISEKTRDPDTQY
TRBV6-5	TRBJ2-7	.	ASSKQRLAPYEQY
TRBV6-5	TRBJ2-7	.	ASRPGQGIPEQY
TRBV5-6	TRBJ2-1	.	ASSQREGAYNEQF
TRBV28	TRBJ1-1	.	ASSSLDRGGGEAF
TRBV12-5	TRBJ2-1	.	ASGFSPLAGAYNEQF
TRBV30	TRBJ1-4	.	AWSRGLGEKLF
TRBV14	.	.	ASSHGHSGAGYEQY
TRBV5-1	TRBJ1-2	.	ASSLGQGAGYT